One and the same sample provided the 18 T cell receptor beta chains below, sequenced in a study of T cell responses to AZD1222 COVID-19 vaccine. The repertoire was sequenced with immunoSEQ multiplex PCR; TCRdb's copy has only in-frame clones and lacks some. The data contain about 110,000 clones, 90% to 95% of them seen just once; the ten biggest clones take up 2% to 2.5%. The sample here was peripheral blood, taken on day 0 of AZD1222 vaccination. The receptors were gathered from an adult in good health.

The chain joins TRBV6-2 or TRBV6-3 to TRBJ2-3; TRBD2 aligns across 9 bases. The germline V gene encodes CDR1 MNHEY and CDR2 SVGEGT. The CDR3 spans 14 residues. The junction had 0 bases not matched to a gene; V was cut back by 0 bases and J by 5 bases. CDR3 DNA: TGTGCCAGCAGTTACTCTAGCGGGGGAGATACGCAGTATTTT. This translates into CASSYSSGGDTQYF.

This clone was observed once. CDR3 coding DNA: TGTGCCAGCTCCGACGACAGGGGGGACACCGGGGAGCTGTTTTTT. Translation gives CASSDDRGDTGELFF. The chain recombines TRBV18 with TRBJ2-2; TRBD1 matches at 9 bases. V was clipped by 6 bases and J by 3 bases; unmatched bases: 5. From germline, CDR1 is KGHSH and CDR2 LQKENI. The CDR3 is 15 residues long.

The rearrangement links TRBV6-1 to TRBJ1-6; D is possibly TRBD1 (6 bases). Germline V gene data show CDR1 as MNHNS and CDR2 as SASEGT. V was trimmed by 4 bases and J by 5 bases, leaving 18 bases between them. The CDR3 sequence is 17 residues long. For the CDR3, the DNA is TGTGCCAGCAGTGCCTCTTCTGGGGGCGGGAATAATTCACCCCTCCACTTT. It is translated as CASSASSGGGNNSPLHF.

This chain connects TRBV3-1 (or the pseudogene TRBV3-2) to TRBJ2-7, with D perhaps assigned TRBD1 or TRBD2 (5 bases each). CDR3 length: 13 residues. Germline V gene lookup returns CDR1 LGHDT and CDR2 YNNKEL (reference sequence). V was pared by 4 bases and J by 4 bases, with 11 bases between. The CDR3 here is CASSPWDGYEQYF. The CDR3 DNA sequence: TGTGCCAGCAGCCCTTGGGACGGTTACGAGCAGTACTTC.

CDR3 nucleotides: TGTGCCAGCAGCAAATTAAGGGTCTTTCACTCAGGTCCCACAGATACGCAGTATTTT. Amino acid sequence: CASSKLRVFHSGPTDTQYF. This rearrangement joins TRBV21-1 to TRBJ2-3. TRBV21-1 is an annotated pseudogene. CDR3 length: 19 residues.

This clone has a handful of counts. The CDR3 nucleotides are TGTGCCAGCAGCCAAGACTGGGGTCTAGCACCTTTCTACGAGCAGTACTTC. Amino acid sequence: CASSQDWGLAPFYEQYF. The chain recombines TRBV14 with TRBJ2-7; a possible D gene is TRBD2 (5 bases). V was clipped by 0 bases and J by 3 bases, with 18 bases between them. CDR3 length: 17 residues. Germline CDR1 SGHDN, CDR2 FVKESK.

This chain joins TRBV18 and TRBJ1-2; D possibly corresponds to TRBD1 (5 bases). The CDR3 covers 13 residues. CDR1 is KGHSH and CDR2 is LQKENI in the germline V gene. The V end lost 3 bases, the J end lost 3 bases, and 8 bases lay between the germline ends. The CDR3 region has the DNA TGTGCCAGCTCACCGATCAGGGACTATGGCTACACCTTC. Translated, it gives CASSPIRDYGYTF. Combining the CDR3 with reference TRBV18 and TRBJ1-2 gives the whole variable domain NAGVMQNPRHLVRRRGQEARLRCSPMKGHSHVYWYRQLPEEGLKFMVYLQKENIIDESGMPKERFSAEFPKEGPSILRIQQVVRGDSAAYFCASSPIRDYGYTFGSGTRLTVV.

The chain joins TRBV10-3 to TRBJ2-7, with D possibly matching TRBD2 (6 bases). Trimming shortened V by 4 bases and J by 2 bases, and 12 bases separated the two germline ends. Per the germline V gene, CDR1 is ENHRY and CDR2 is SYGVKD. The CDR3 is made up of 14 amino acids. Here the CDR3 DNA reads TGTGCCATCAGTGTGGGGACTGAACCCTACGAGCAGTACTTC. This codes for CAISVGTEPYEQYF.

This chain links TRBV27 with TRBJ1-2; TRBD1 agrees at 7 bases. This CDR3 has 14 residues. From germline, CDR1 is MNHEY and CDR2 SMNVEV (reference sequence). The V segment lost 6 bases and the J segment 3 bases; nucleotides outside the gene matches: 7. DNA for the CDR3: TGTGCCAGCAGACCGACAGGGAGGCACTATGGCTACACCTTC. This codes for CASRPTGRHYGYTF.

The rearrangement links TRBV27 to TRBJ2-1, with D possibly being TRBD2 (6 bases). The CDR3 is made up of 15 amino acids. Germline V gives CDR1 MNHEY, CDR2 SMNVEV (reference sequence). Trimming pared 8 bases from V and 8 bases from J, leaving 22 bases between. The CDR3 loop is CASVPLGAGTHEQFF. CDR3 in DNA: TGTGCCAGCGTTCCTCTGGGTGCGGGAACCCATGAGCAGTTCTTC.

This clone was recorded only once. The gene calls are TRBV14 and TRBJ1-1, with D tentatively TRBD1 (5 bases). Deletions cut 9 bases from V and 5 bases from J, with 16 bases between. Per the germline V gene, CDR1 is SGHDN and CDR2 is FVKESK. The CDR3 extends over 13 amino acids. The CDR3: CASPGDPRTEAFF. In DNA, the CDR3 is TGTGCCAGTCCGGGGGATCCTCGGACTGAAGCTTTCTTT.

The J gene is TRBJ1-3, the V gene TRBV12-3 or TRBV12-4; D is unresolved. This CDR3 is 13 amino acids long. The ends were cut back, 4 bases at V and 4 bases at J, with 8 bases in the middle. Here the CDR3 reads CASSWYSGNTIYF. The CDR3 bases are TGTGCCAGCAGTTGGTATTCGGGAAACACCATATATTTT.

CDR3: CASSRDRDYGYTF. The CDR3 coding sequence is TGTGCCAGCAGCCGGGACAGAGACTATGGCTACACCTTC. This chain uses TRBV5-6 with TRBJ1-2; 7 nucleotides agree with TRBD1. This CDR3 region has 13 residues. Germline lookup yields CDR1 SGHDT and CDR2 YYEEEE. The trim removed 4 bases at V and 3 bases at J, leaving 3 bases unmatched.

The V and J genes are TRBV28 and TRBJ2-7, with 13 bases lining up with TRBD2. Germline V gene lookup returns CDR1 MDHEN and CDR2 SYDVKM. V trimming: 6 bases; J trimming: 3 bases; junction bases outside the gene matches: 2. The CDR3 is 14 amino acids. DNA of the CDR3: TGTGCCAGCAGGGGACTAGCGGGACGCTACGAGCAGTACTTC. This sequence encodes CASRGLAGRYEQYF.

This sequence joins TRBV30 and TRBJ2-1, with 9 bases matching TRBD2. This CDR3 comprises 16 residues. The V segment lost 6 bases and the J segment 2 bases; nucleotides outside the gene matches: 11. Germline assignment: CDR1 GTSNPN and CDR2 SVGIG (reference sequence). The CDR3 DNA reads TGTGCCTGCTTGGGACTAGCCGAACAAACCTACAATGAGCAGTTCTTC. It yields the protein CACLGLAEQTYNEQFF.

This clone was found once. The J gene is TRBJ2-1, the V gene TRBV19, with unresolved D. The CDR3 is 13 residues long. Per the germline V gene, CDR1 is LNHDA and CDR2 is SQIVND (reference sequence). Trimming took off 1 base at V and 5 bases at J, with 6 bases between the two ends. CDR3 sequence: CASSIAPNNEQFF. DNA of the CDR3: TGTGCCAGTAGTATAGCCCCAAACAATGAGCAGTTCTTC.

The chain recombines TRBV2 with TRBJ2-2; maybe TRBD1 (5 bases). The CDR3 extends over 14 amino acids. Per germline, CDR1 SNHLY and CDR2 FYNNEI. The V end was cut by 7 bases, the J end by 6 bases, with 15 bases between. The CDR3 is CASMRDQGAGELFF. CDR3 sequence (DNA): TGTGCCAGCATGAGAGACCAAGGGGCCGGGGAGCTGTTTTTT.

Points on this clone: Other nucleotide sequences from this sample produce the same CDR3. DNA of the CDR3: TGTGCCAGCAGCCAAAGGAACACTGAAGCTTTCTTT. Translated, it gives CASSQRNTEAFF. This chain links TRBV28 with TRBJ1-1, with D uncertain. The CDR3 consists of 12 residues. Germline V CDR1 and CDR2: MDHEN, SYDVKM. Deletions cut 6 bases from V and 1 base from J, with 6 bases between.